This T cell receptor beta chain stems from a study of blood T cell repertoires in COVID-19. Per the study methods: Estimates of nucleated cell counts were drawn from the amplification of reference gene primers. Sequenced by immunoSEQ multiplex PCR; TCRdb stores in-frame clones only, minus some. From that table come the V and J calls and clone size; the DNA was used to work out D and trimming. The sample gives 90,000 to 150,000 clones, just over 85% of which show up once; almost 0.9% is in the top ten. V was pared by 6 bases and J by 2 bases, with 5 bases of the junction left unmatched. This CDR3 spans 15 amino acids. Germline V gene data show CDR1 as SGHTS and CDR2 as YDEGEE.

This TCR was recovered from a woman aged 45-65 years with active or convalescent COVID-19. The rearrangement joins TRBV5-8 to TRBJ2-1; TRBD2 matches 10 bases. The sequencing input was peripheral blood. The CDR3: CASTSSGSPYNEQFF. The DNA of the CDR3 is TGTGCCAGCACCTCTAGCGGGAGTCCCTACAATGAGCAGTTCTTC.